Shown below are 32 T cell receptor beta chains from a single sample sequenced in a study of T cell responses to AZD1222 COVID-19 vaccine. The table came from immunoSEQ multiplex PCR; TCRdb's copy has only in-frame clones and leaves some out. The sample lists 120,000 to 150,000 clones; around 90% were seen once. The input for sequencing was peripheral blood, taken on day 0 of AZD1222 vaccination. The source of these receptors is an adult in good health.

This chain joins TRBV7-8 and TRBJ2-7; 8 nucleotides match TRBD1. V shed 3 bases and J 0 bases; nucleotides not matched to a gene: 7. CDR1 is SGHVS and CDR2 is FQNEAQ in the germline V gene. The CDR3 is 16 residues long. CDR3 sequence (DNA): TGTGCCAGCAGCTTGGGGTCCAGGGGGCTCTCCTACGAGCAGTACTTC. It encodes CASSLGSRGLSYEQYF.

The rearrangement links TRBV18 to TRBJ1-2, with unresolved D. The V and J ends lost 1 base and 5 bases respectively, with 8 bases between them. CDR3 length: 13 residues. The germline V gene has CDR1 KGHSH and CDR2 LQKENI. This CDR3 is CASSPLTDYGYTF. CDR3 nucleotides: TGTGCCAGCTCACCACTGACCGATTATGGCTACACCTTC. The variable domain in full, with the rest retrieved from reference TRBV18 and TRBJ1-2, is NAGVMQNPRHLVRRRGQEARLRCSPMKGHSHVYWYRQLPEEGLKFMVYLQKENIIDESGMPKERFSAEFPKEGPSILRIQQVVRGDSAAYFCASSPLTDYGYTFGSGTRLTVV.

The CDR3 region is CASSYDRDSPLHF. As DNA, the CDR3 is TGTGCCAGCAGCTACGACAGGGACTCACCCCTCCACTTT. The V call is TRBV13, the J call TRBJ1-6; TRBD1 matches at 7 bases. Trimming removed 4 bases from V and 10 bases from J; junction bases left unmatched: 4. Looked up from germline, CDR1 is PRHDT and CDR2 is FYEKMQ (reference sequence). The CDR3 has 13 amino acids.

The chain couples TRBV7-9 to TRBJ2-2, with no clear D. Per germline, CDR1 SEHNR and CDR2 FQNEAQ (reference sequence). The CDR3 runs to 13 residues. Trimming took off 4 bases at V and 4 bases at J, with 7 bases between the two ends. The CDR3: CASSSILTGELFF. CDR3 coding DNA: TGTGCCAGCAGCTCCATCCTCACCGGGGAGCTGTTTTTT. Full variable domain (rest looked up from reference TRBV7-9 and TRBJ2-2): DTGVSQNPRHKITKRGQNVTFRCDPISEHNRLYWYRQTLGQGPEFLTYFQNEAQLEKSRLLSDRFSAERPKGSFSTLEIQRTEQGDSAMYLCASSSILTGELFFGEGSRLTVL.

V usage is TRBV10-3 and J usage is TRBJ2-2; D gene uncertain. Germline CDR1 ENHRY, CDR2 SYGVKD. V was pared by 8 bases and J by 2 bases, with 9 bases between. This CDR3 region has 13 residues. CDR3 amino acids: CAIPGGNTGELFF. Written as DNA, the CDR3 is TGTGCCATCCCGGGTGGTAACACCGGGGAGCTGTTTTTT.

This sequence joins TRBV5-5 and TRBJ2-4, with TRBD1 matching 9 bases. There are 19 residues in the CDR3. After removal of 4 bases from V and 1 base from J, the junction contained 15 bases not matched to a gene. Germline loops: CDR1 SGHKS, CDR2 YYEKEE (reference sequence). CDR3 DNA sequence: TGTGCCAGCAGCCCTGTCTACCGGGACAGGGTGTCCGCCAAAAACATTCAGTACTTC. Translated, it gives CASSPVYRDRVSAKNIQYF.

DNA of the CDR3: TGTGCCAGCAGTTACATTCGCGGGATCAACTCCCCGCAGTACTTC. Translation gives CASSYIRGINSPQYF. The genes are TRBV6-5 and TRBJ2-7; D may be TRBD2 (6 bases). The CDR3 extends over 15 amino acids. V was trimmed by 2 bases and J by 9 bases, leaving 20 bases between them. Germline-derived CDR1 and CDR2 are MNHEY and SVGAGI.

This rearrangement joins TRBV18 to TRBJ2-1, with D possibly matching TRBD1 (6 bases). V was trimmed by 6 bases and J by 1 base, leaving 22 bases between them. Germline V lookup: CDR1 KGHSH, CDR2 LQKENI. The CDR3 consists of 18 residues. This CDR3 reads CASSSIGQFEGSYNEQFF. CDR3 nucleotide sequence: TGTGCCAGCTCCTCCATAGGACAGTTCGAAGGATCCTACAATGAGCAGTTCTTC. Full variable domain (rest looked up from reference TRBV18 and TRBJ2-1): NAGVMQNPRHLVRRRGQEARLRCSPMKGHSHVYWYRQLPEEGLKFMVYLQKENIIDESGMPKERFSAEFPKEGPSILRIQQVVRGDSAAYFCASSSIGQFEGSYNEQFFGPGTRLTVL.

The CDR3 DNA reads TGCAGCGTTGCTCCTGCAAACTATGGCTACACCTTC. Translation: CSVAPANYGYTF. V gene TRBV29-1 combines with J gene TRBJ1-2; D remains ambiguous. The V gene lost 4 bases and the J gene lost 2 bases, with 8 bases spanning the gap. This CDR3 spans 12 amino acids. The germline V gene encodes CDR1 SQVTM and CDR2 ANQGSEA.

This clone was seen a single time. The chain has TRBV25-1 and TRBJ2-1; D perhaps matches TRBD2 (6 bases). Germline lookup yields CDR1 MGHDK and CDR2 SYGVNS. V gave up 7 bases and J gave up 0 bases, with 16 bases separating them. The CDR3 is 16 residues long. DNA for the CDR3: TGTGCCAGCACCCCCGGGGGAGCCGACTCCTACAATGAGCAGTTCTTC. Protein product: CASTPGGADSYNEQFF.

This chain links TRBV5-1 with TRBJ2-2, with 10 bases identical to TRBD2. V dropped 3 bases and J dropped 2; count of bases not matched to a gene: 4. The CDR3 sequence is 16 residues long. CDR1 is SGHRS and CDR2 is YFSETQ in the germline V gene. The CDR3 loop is CASSSLAGVNTGELFF. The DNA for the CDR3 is TGCGCCAGCAGCTCCCTAGCGGGAGTTAACACCGGGGAGCTGTTTTTT.

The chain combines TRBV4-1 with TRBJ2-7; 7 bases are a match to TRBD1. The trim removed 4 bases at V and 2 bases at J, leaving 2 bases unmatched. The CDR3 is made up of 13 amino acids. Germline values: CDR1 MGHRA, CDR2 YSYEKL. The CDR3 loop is CASSPDRAYEQYF. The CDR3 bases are TGCGCCAGCAGCCCCGACAGGGCCTACGAGCAGTACTTC.

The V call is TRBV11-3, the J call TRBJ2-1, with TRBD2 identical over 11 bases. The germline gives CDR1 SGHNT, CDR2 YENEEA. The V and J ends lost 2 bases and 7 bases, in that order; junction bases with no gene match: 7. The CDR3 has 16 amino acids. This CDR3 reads CASSLLGLAGGNEQFF. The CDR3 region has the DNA TGTGCCAGCAGCTTATTGGGCCTAGCGGGAGGAAATGAGCAGTTCTTC.

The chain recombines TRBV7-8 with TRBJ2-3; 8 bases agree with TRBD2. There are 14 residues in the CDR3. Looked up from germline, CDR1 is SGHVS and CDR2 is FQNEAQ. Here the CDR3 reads CITLAGTGADTQYF. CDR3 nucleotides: TGTATCACTTTAGCGGGGACGGGGGCAGATACGCAGTATTTT. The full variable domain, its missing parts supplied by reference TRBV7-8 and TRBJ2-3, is GAGVSQSPRYKVAKRGQDVALRCDPISGHVSLFWYQQALGQGPEFLTYFQNEAQLDKSGLPSDRFFAERPEGSVSTLKIQRTQQEDSAVYLCITLAGTGADTQYFGPGTRLTVL.

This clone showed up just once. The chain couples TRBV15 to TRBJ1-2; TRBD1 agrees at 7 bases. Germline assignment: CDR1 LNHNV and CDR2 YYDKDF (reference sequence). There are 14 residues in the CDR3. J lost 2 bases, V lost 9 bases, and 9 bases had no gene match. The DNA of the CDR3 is TGTGCCACGTCCCCGGGACAGACAAACTATGGCTACACCTTC. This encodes CATSPGQTNYGYTF.

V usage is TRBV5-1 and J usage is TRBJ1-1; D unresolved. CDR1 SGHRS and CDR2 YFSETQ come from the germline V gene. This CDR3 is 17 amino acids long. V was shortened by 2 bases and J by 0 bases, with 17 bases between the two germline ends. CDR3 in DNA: TGCGCCAGCAGCTTTGAAGTATACTCAAATATGAACACTGAAGCTTTCTTT. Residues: CASSFEVYSNMNTEAFF.

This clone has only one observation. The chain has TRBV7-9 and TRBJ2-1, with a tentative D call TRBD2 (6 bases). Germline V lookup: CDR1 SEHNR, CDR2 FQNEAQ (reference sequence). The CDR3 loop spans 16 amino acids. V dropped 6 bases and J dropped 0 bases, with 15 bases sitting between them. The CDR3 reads CASRAPGLHSYNEQFF. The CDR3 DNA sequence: TGTGCCAGCAGGGCACCGGGACTTCACTCCTACAATGAGCAGTTCTTC.

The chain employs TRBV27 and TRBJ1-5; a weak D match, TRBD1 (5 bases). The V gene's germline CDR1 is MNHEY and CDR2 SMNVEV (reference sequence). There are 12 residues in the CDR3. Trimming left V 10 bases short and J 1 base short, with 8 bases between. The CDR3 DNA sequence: TGTGCCACCCGGACAAGCAATCAGCCCCAGCATTTT. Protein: CATRTSNQPQHF.

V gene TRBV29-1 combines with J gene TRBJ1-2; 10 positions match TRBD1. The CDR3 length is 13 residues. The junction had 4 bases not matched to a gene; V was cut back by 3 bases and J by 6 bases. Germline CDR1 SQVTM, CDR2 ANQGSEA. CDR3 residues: CSVEETGGDGYTF. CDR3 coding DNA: TGCAGCGTTGAGGAGACAGGGGGCGATGGCTACACCTTC.

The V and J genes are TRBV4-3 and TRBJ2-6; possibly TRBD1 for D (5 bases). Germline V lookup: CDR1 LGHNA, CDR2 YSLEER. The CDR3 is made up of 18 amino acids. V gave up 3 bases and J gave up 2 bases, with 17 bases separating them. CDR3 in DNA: TGCGCCAGCAGCCATACTGCCCAACGACAGACTGGGGCCAACGTCCTGACTTTC. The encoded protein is CASSHTAQRQTGANVLTF.

CDR3 loop: CASSLRERVDNEQFF. DNA for the CDR3: TGTGCCAGCAGTTTGAGGGAGCGGGTCGACAATGAGCAGTTCTTC. The chain recombines TRBV27 with TRBJ2-1; weak D call: TRBD2 (6 bases). Germline values: CDR1 MNHEY, CDR2 SMNVEV (reference sequence). The CDR3 spans 15 residues. V dropped 3 bases and J dropped 5 bases, with 14 bases sitting between them.

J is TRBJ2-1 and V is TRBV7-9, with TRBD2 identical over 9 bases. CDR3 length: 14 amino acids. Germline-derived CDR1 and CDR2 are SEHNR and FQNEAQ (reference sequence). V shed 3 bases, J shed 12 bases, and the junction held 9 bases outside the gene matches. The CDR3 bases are TGTGCCAGCAGCTTCCGGCGGGAGGGCCTATCGCAGTTCTTC. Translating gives CASSFRREGLSQFF.

CDR3 loop: CASSQAGGADRSEQYF. In nucleotides, the CDR3 is TGTGCCAGCAGCCAAGCGGGGGGGGCTGATCGGTCCGAGCAGTACTTC. The chain recombines TRBV3-1 (or the pseudogene TRBV3-2) with TRBJ2-7; TRBD2 aligns across 8 bases. The ends lost 1 base at V and 6 bases at J; junction bases unmatched: 11. The CDR3 is 16 residues long. The germline CDR1 and CDR2 sequences are LGHDT and YNNKEL (reference sequence).

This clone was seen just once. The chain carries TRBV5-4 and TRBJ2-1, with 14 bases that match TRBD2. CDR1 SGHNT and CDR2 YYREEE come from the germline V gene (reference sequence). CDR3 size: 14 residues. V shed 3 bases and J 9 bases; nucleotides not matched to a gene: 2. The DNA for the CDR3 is TGTGCCAGCAGCTCCGGACTAGCGGGAGGTGAGCAGTTCTTC. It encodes CASSSGLAGGEQFF.

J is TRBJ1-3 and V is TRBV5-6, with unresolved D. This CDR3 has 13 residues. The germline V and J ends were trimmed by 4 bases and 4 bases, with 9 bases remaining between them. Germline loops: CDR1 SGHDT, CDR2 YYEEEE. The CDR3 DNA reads TGTGCCAGCAGCCCCCAGAGGGGAAACACCATATATTTT. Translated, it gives CASSPQRGNTIYF.

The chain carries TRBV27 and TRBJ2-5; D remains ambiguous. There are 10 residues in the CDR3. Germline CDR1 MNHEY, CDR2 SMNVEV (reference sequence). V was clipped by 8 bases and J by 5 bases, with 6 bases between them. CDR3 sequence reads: CASGLETQYF. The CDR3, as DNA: TGTGCCAGCGGGTTGGAGACCCAGTACTTC.

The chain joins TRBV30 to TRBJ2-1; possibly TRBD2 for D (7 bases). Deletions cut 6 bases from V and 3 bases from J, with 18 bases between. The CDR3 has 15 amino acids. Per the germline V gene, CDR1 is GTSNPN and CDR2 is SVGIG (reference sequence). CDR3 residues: CACVGRGGGYNEQFF. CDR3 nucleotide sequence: TGTGCCTGTGTAGGGAGGGGGGGCGGCTACAATGAGCAGTTCTTC. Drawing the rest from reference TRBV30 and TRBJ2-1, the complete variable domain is SQTIHQWPATLVQPVGSPLSLECTVEGTSNPNLYWYRQAAGRGLQLLFYSVGIGQISSEVPQNLSASRPQDRQFILSSKKLLLSDSGFYLCACVGRGGGYNEQFFGPGTRLTVL.

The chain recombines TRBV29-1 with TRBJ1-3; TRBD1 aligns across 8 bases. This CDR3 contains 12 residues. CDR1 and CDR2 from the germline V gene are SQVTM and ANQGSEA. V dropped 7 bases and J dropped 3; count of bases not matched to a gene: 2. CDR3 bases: TGCAGCGGCGGACAGGGTGGAAACACCATATATTTT. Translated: CSGGQGGNTIYF.

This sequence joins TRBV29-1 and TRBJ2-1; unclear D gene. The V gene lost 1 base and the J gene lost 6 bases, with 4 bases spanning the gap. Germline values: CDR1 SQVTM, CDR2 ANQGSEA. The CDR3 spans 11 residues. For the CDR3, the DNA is TGCAGCGTTGAAGTGCGCAATGAGCAGTTCTTC. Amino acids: CSVEVRNEQFF.

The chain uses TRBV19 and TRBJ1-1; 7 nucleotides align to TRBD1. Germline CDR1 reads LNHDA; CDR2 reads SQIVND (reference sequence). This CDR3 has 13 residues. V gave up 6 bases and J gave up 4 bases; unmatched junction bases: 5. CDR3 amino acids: CASSSAGGTEAFF. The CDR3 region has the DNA TGTGCCAGTAGCTCTGCAGGGGGCACTGAAGCTTTCTTT.

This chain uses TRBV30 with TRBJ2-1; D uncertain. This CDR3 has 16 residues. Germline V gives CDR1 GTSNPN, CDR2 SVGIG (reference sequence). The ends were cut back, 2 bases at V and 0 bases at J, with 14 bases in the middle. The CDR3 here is CAWSYRGVSSYNEQFF. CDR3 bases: TGTGCCTGGAGTTATCGCGGCGTTAGCTCCTACAATGAGCAGTTCTTC.

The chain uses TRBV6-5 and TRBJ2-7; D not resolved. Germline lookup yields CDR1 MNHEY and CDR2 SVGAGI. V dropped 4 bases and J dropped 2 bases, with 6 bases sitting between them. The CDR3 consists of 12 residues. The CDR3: CASSSWTYEQYF. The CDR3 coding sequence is TGTGCCAGCAGTTCTTGGACCTACGAGCAGTACTTC.